Listed here is a single TCR beta chain. What it recognizes is unknown. The CDR3 has 15 residues. Germline-derived CDR1 and CDR2 are SGHRS and YFSETQ. V dropped 0 bases and J dropped 0 bases, with 9 bases sitting between them. The source of the sample is a study of cytomegalovirus exposure and HLA in healthy donors. Overall study context: As released early, the data held around 80 million unique TCRs from HLA-typed donors. Among the 400 or so donors who were genotyped, 70% to 90% fell in the genetic ancestry cluster that is associated with self-reported Caucasian donors.

Regarding the study as a whole: For most TCR beta V segments, an earlier analysis put the productive rate at about 87% or about 30% of the time. What was likely a sequencing artifact was a cluster of highly shared sequence variants.

The study ran its PCR with 60 Vbeta and 13 Jbeta primers. Profiling relied on immunoSEQ multiplex PCR, and the TCRdb table lists in-frame clones only, not all of them. Listed are 70,000 or so clones; roughly 0.89% falls within the top ten. This clonotype was sampled from a boy aged 10-17 years in good health and CMV-seronegative. Sequenced material: PBMCs. This rearrangement joins TRBV5-1 to TRBJ1-1; TRBD1 might be the D (5 bases). DNA of the CDR3: TGCGCCAGCAGCTTGGAGACAGTCATGAACACTGAAGCTTTCTTT. This translates into CASSLETVMNTEAFF.